This TCR beta chain came from a study of cytomegalovirus exposure and HLA in healthy donors. As regards this clone: What it binds is not known.

Trimming cost V 5 bases and J 4 bases; bases outside gene matches: 6. The CDR3 covers 14 residues. Germline lookup yields CDR1 SGHTA and CDR2 FQGTGA. 60 Vbeta and 13 Jbeta primers were used in PCR. Some clones are missing from TCRdb's copy, which holds only in-frame ones; the method was immunoSEQ multiplex PCR. The table records 130,000 or so clones, about three quarters of them present only once. Broader study findings: Analysis performed later showed TCR beta chains linked to HLA being more clonally expanded than equally common others.

The sequencing sample was made of PBMCs. The TCR comes from a female donor in good health and CMV-seropositive. The rearrangement links TRBV7-3 to TRBJ2-5; 8 bases line up with TRBD2. This CDR3 reads CASSPGGGIETQYF. The DNA for the CDR3 is TGTGCCAGCAGCCCGGGGGGGGGCATAGAGACCCAGTACTTC.